This T cell receptor (beta chain) is from a study of T cell repertoires in cytomegalovirus infection (dated by TCRdb to between 2018 and 2020). Regarding the complete study: The HLA type of each donor mattered for the analysis, because public TCR beta signatures pointed to carriage of CMV infection along with the matching HLA type.

Sequencing instrument: Illumina HiSeq 1500. Using fastp trimming at Q25 and MiXCR clonotype assembly, TCRdb reanalyzed the public sequencing data and kept in-frame beta chains. A single entry per CDR3 protein holds the most common genes and DNA from its merged rows. The sample table contains about 80,000 distinct CDR3 sequences; only one count was recorded for less than 4.5% of them. The leading ten clones occupy 3.5% to 6% of the sample. The CDR3 goes from the cysteine to the phenylalanine over 17 residues. Left in the record is the CDR3 DNA by itself, 51 bases read in frame from the first base. Trimming takes 3 bases from V and 3 bases from J, and the germline ends sit 15 bases apart. The germline V gene provides CDR1 SGHTA and CDR2 FQGNSA. The investigation overall reported the following: In the ex vivo response, HLA-C-restricted CMV-specific TCR beta clonotypes were dominant, and in two of eight donors the single most frequent clonotype came from this HLA-C-restricted group. Carriers of CMV infection plus the relevant HLA type were discriminated by the cumulative frequency of public TCR beta family members in the study cohort and in an independent roughly 400-donor cohort.

This clonotype was seen repeatedly, ten times or more. The target of this receptor is not known. The sample holds no much larger clone one base away, and base qualities are not on file. This clonotype was obtained from a human donor in good health (CMV status not recorded). Some clones in this sample may be carry-over from other donors' samples. This receptor chain uses TRBV7-2 and TRBJ2-6; the D element could tentatively be TRBD1 or TRBD2, as 6 bases agree for each. The specimen sequenced was PBMCs. The nucleotide sequence reads TGTGCCAGCAGCTTTCCCCACCGGGGGCTTGGGGCCAACGTCCTGACTTTC. Its protein product is CASSFPHRGLGANVLTF. When the CDR3 is completed using the reference TRBV7-2 and TRBJ2-6 genes on either side, the full variable domain is GAGVSQSPSNKVTEKGKDVELRCDPISGHTALYWYRQSLGQGLEFLIYFQGNSAPDKSGLPSDRFSAERTGGSVSTLTIQRTQQEDSAVYLCASSFPHRGLGANVLTFGAGSRLTVL.